The clone carrying this T cell receptor (beta chain) was picked up a small number of times. These data are taken from a study of blood T cells in healthy people across ages. The second PCR ran roughly 6 to 11 cycles with a sample-barcoded 5' primer and J-beta primers. TCRdb re-analysed the 5' RACE reads in MiXCR, keeping a single row per CDR3 protein. This sample has about 800,000 distinct CDR3 sequences, with around a quarter found just once. Germline V gives CDR1 LNHDA, CDR2 SQIVND (reference sequence). V was pared by 6 bases and J by 3 bases, with 9 bases between. The length of the CDR3 is 13 residues. The same sample was also studied in work on T cells of mothers and their children.

The sample taken for sequencing was blood. This TCR was sampled from a boy aged 5-17 years in good health. The gene calls are TRBV19 and TRBJ1-5, with a weak D call TRBD1 (5 bases). The CDR3 bases are TGTGCCAGTAGGTGGGACCTCAATCAGCCCCAGCATTTT. Its translation is CASRWDLNQPQHF.